The rows below give T cell receptor beta chains drawn from one sample of a study of blood T cells in healthy people across ages. MiXCR, run by TCRdb on the 5' RACE reads, gives a single entry per CDR3 protein. The table has hundreds of thousands of distinct CDR3 sequences, approximately 60% seen once. Material for sequencing was blood. These receptors were collected from a middle-aged man in good health. Both conserved end residues are part of each CDR3. Each record gives: clone size, D gene, V gene, J gene, CDR3 protein, CDR3 DNA. D genes are given only for firm matches. Expanded clones get a size class; other rows say once, few or many, or leave the size out.

.	.	TRBV4-2	TRBJ2-3	CASSQDVIATDTQYF	TGTGCCAGCAGCCAAGATGTAATAGCAACAGATACGCAGTATTTT
.	TRBD2	TRBV4-1	TRBJ2-3	CASSDRLAGGTDTQYF	TGCGCCAGCAGCGACCGACTAGCGGGAGGGACAGATACGCAGTATTTT
.	.	TRBV5-1	TRBJ2-7	CASSNGLSEQYF	TGCGCCAGCAGCAATGGGCTGTCCGAGCAGTACTTC
.	TRBD2	TRBV24-1	TRBJ2-3	CATSDRSGGHPDTQYF	TGTGCCACCAGTGATCGCAGCGGGGGGCACCCAGATACGCAGTATTTT
few	.	TRBV7-9	TRBJ2-6	CASSSTEGRKPGANVLTF	TGTGCCAGCAGCTCCACCGAGGGGCGTAAACCTGGGGCCAACGTCCTGACTTTC
once	TRBD2	TRBV20-1	TRBJ2-1	CSAIQTGLQSYNEQFF	TGCAGTGCTATTCAGACGGGACTACAATCCTACAATGAGCAGTTCTTC
.	.	TRBV12-3/TRBV12-4	TRBJ2-1	CASRTPDRERGNEQFF	TGTGCCAGCAGAACCCCAGACAGGGAGCGGGGCAATGAGCAGTTCTTC
.	TRBD2	TRBV6-5	TRBJ2-7	CASSLRPASGNYEQYF	TGTGCCAGCAGTCTCCGACCGGCTAGCGGGAACTACGAGCAGTACTTC
.	TRBD1	TRBV4-2	TRBJ2-2	CASSQDGQAGELFF	TGTGCCAGCAGCCAAGACGGACAGGCCGGGGAGCTGTTTTTT
.	TRBD1	TRBV30	TRBJ1-2	CAFNRDRPQGYTF	TGTGCCTTTAACCGGGACAGGCCCCAAGGCTACACCTTC
once	.	TRBV28	TRBJ1-1	CASGVLGDAFF	TGTGCCAGCGGGGTTCTGGGGGACGCTTTCTTT
.	TRBD2	TRBV7-7	TRBJ2-5	CASSFGLAGTETQYF	TGTGCCAGCAGCTTCGGACTAGCGGGAACTGAGACCCAGTACTTC
few	TRBD2	TRBV7-2	TRBJ2-7	CASSLGSSGRYEQYF	TGTGCCAGCAGCTTAGGAAGTAGCGGGAGATACGAGCAGTACTTC
once	TRBD1	TRBV27	TRBJ2-5	CASSPQGKLPQETQYF	TGTGCCAGCAGCCCACAGGGGAAGCTGCCACAAGAGACCCAGTACTTC
.	TRBD1	TRBV24-1	TRBJ2-6	CATQGASGANVLTF	TGTGCCACCCAGGGGGCTTCTGGGGCCAACGTCCTGACTTTC
.	.	TRBV28	TRBJ1-5	CATSGVVSNQPQHF	TGTGCCACCTCAGGTGTGGTCAGCAATCAGCCCCAGCATTTT
.	.	TRBV6-2/TRBV6-3	TRBJ2-3	CASLLGDTQYF	TGTGCCAGCCTTCTCGGGGATACGCAGTATTTT
.	.	TRBV7-2	TRBJ2-3	CASSLFTGMGGGTQYF	TGTGCCAGCAGCTTATTTACGGGAATGGGAGGGGGTACGCAGTATTTT
once	.	TRBV6-5	TRBJ2-1	CASSSPSIGEQFF	TGTGCCAGCAGTTCCCCCTCTATAGGGGAGCAGTTCTTC
once	.	TRBV25-1	TRBJ1-5	CASSAWGSNQPQHF	TGTGCCAGCAGTGCCTGGGGTAGCAATCAGCCCCAGCATTTT
few	TRBD2	TRBV20-1	TRBJ2-5	CSAQPAGVYNEQYF	TGCAGTGCCCAGCCAGCGGGGGTCTACAATGAGCAGTACTTC
few	.	TRBV10-3	TRBJ2-7	CASGEYSSYEQYF	TGTGCCAGCGGGGAGTACTCCTCCTACGAGCAGTACTTC
.	.	TRBV19	TRBJ2-5	CASSIILQETQYF	TGTGCCAGTAGTATCATATTACAAGAGACCCAGTACTTC
few	.	TRBV29-1	TRBJ2-5	CSAQGGRGETQYF	TGCAGCGCCCAGGGGGGGCGAGGTGAGACCCAGTACTTC
many	TRBD2	TRBV7-6	TRBJ2-1	CATGLAVENEQFF	TGTGCCACTGGACTAGCGGTGGAAAATGAGCAGTTCTTC
few	.	TRBV2	TRBJ2-5	CASYQWGQYF	TGTGCCAGCTACCAATGGGGCCAGTACTTC
few	.	TRBV5-6	TRBJ2-2	CASSLLGGGNTGELFF	TGTGCCAGCAGCTTGTTAGGTGGCGGGAACACCGGGGAGCTGTTTTTT
.	TRBD2	TRBV7-2	TRBJ2-7	CASTNPRASGGLPYEQYF	TGTGCCAGCACAAACCCGAGGGCTAGCGGGGGGTTACCCTACGAGCAGTACTTC
.	TRBD1	TRBV9	TRBJ2-5	CASSANVDRDVETQYF	TGTGCCAGCAGCGCAAATGTGGACAGGGATGTCGAGACCCAGTACTTC
few	TRBD2	TRBV12-3/TRBV12-4	TRBJ2-5	CASSFQGLAGAGETQYF	TGTGCCAGCAGCTTCCAGGGACTAGCGGGAGCAGGAGAGACCCAGTACTTC
few	.	TRBV10-3	TRBJ1-2	CATWQSGVTYGYTF	TGTGCCACCTGGCAGTCAGGGGTTACCTATGGCTACACCTTC
once	.	TRBV25-1	TRBJ2-2	CASSELGLYTGELFF	TGTGCCAGCAGTGAATTAGGACTGTACACCGGGGAGCTGTTTTTT
.	.	TRBV12-3/TRBV12-4	TRBJ1-2	CASSFWGAGYTF	TGTGCCAGCAGTTTTTGGGGGGCCGGCTACACCTTC
few	.	TRBV6-5	TRBJ1-2	CASSAPSAQYGYTF	TGTGCCAGCAGTGCACCCTCGGCGCAGTATGGCTACACCTTC
.	.	TRBV6-2/TRBV6-3	TRBJ1-1	CASSYTAGYEAFF	TGTGCCAGCAGTTACACGGCAGGATACGAAGCTTTCTTT
.	.	TRBV25-1	TRBJ1-2	CASSESIAGEGVNYGYTF	TGTGCCAGCAGTGAATCGATAGCTGGGGAGGGGGTAAACTATGGCTACACCTTC
.	.	TRBV6-1	TRBJ1-4	CASSEAPTFNEKLFF	TGTGCCAGCAGTGAAGCGCCGACTTTTAATGAAAAACTGTTTTTT
.	.	TRBV7-2	TRBJ2-5	CAGSLQGLTDEQYF	TGTGCCGGCAGCTTACAAGGCCTCACCGATGAGCAGTACTTC
few	.	TRBV15	TRBJ1-4	CATSRDPRRPLNEKLFF	TGTGCCACCAGCAGAGATCCACGTCGACCCCTAAATGAAAAACTGTTTTTT
.	TRBD1	TRBV27	TRBJ2-3	CASSPNRGATDTQYF	TGTGCCAGCAGTCCAAACAGGGGGGCCACAGATACGCAGTATTTT
.	.	TRBV11-2	TRBJ1-3	CASSSWDPGNTIYF	TGTGCCAGCAGCTCTTGGGACCCCGGAAACACCATATATTTT
.	.	TRBV20-1	TRBJ2-1	CSAPAYPYDNEQFF	TGCAGTGCTCCAGCCTATCCTTATGACAATGAGCAGTTCTTC
many	.	TRBV20-1	TRBJ2-1	CSARRQGGPHEQFF	TGCAGTGCTAGACGGCAGGGGGGCCCCCATGAGCAGTTCTTC
.	.	TRBV6-1	TRBJ1-5	CAISESFDQPQHF	TGTGCCATCAGTGAGTCCTTTGATCAGCCCCAGCATTTT
.	.	TRBV10-1	TRBJ2-7	CASSPATQSYEQYF	TGCGCCAGCAGTCCCGCTACACAGTCCTACGAGCAGTACTTC
.	.	TRBV9	TRBJ2-7	CASSVGGVQYF	TGTGCCAGCAGCGTAGGGGGTGTGCAGTACTTC
once	.	TRBV20-1	TRBJ2-1	CSTRQSGEQFF	TGCAGTACTAGGCAGAGTGGTGAGCAGTTCTTC
.	.	TRBV6-5	TRBJ1-1	CASSPPTWTRNTEAFF	TGTGCCAGCAGCCCCCCTACCTGGACACGCAACACTGAAGCTTTCTTT
.	TRBD1	TRBV4-2	TRBJ1-1	CASSQERDRAEAFF	TGTGCCAGCAGCCAAGAGAGGGACAGGGCTGAAGCTTTCTTT